The present entry profiles one T cell receptor (beta chain) with its context. The specificity of this receptor is unknown. No much larger clone is present one base from it, and per-base qualities are unavailable. These data come from a study of blood T cell repertoires in COVID-19 (TCRdb year 2020). A note on the overall study: The collaborator samples originated in the United States, Italy and Spain and spanned the acute and convalescent phases of COVID-19. HLA class I and class II types, where available, came from metadata supplied by the sample provider rather than from assay-based typing. The repertoires were released in a freely available public database meant as a resource for research on the immune response to SARS-CoV-2. Subjects who had been exposed to COVID-19, were actively infected with it, or had recovered from it provided the deeply sampled blood TCRbeta repertoires that made up the dataset. The samples were drawn from two sources: the first 160 participants of the ongoing ImmuneRACE study, and 1,254 subjects contributed by 6 global collaborators. The prospective study material was composed of cDNA or gDNA derived from T cells, B-cell-depleted T cells, or PBMCs. Nearly every sample came with metadata listing a de-identified subject ID, COVID-19 status, age in years and sex.

Counted from cysteine to phenylalanine, this CDR3 has 16 amino acids. Left in the record is the CDR3 DNA by itself, 48 bases read in frame from the first base. CDR1 KGHDR and CDR2 SFDVKD are derived from the germline V gene. V loses 4 bases, J loses 0 bases, and the germline ends lie 11 bases apart. One collaborating source in Seattle enrolled patients during active infection and followed them longitudinally through the course of disease. Whole blood was collected in K2EDTA tubes by collaborating institutions according to the institutions' own protocols. For TCRbeta analysis, collaborator samples were shipped as frozen whole blood, as isolated PBMCs, or as DNA extracted from either sample type. TCRbeta CDR3 regions were amplified from genomic DNA using the immunoSEQ Assay, a bias-controlled multiplex PCR. The study's processing was this. The number of nucleated cells in each sample was estimated by amplification of reference gene primers within the assay. To quantify the absolute abundance of each unique TCRbeta CDR3 rearrangement, sequence reads were collapsed and filtered. Productive Simpson clonality was computed per sample as the square root of Simpson's diversity index over productive rearrangements. Drawn from immuneACCESS, this table holds only the in-frame rearrangements with V and J called that TCRdb kept. Clones are partly lost; checked studies trace under half to an unresolved V gene and leave the rest unexplained. V, J and clone size were drawn from that table, and D and trimming were deduced from the DNA. Counted in this sample were about 270,000 clones; about 82% of them appeared once. 5.5% to 6.5% of the sample rests with the top ten.

Study-wide findings and limitations: The quantity of clinical and demographic metadata differed by source and by participant and was supplied without curation.

What was sequenced was peripheral blood. The rearranged segments are TRBV24-1 and TRBJ2-2; no D gene can be assigned with confidence. The TCR originated in a woman over 75 with COVID-19, enrolled during active disease. In nucleotides, the sequence is TGTGCCACCAGTGAACCCCGGAGCCCGAACACCGGGGAGCTGTTTTTT. This encodes CATSEPRSPNTGELFF.